This TCR beta chain is drawn from a study of OX40 agonist ivuxolimab in advanced cancers. Only in-frame clones appear in the TCRdb table, and some are missing; sequencing was by immunoSEQ multiplex PCR. This table has tens of thousands of clones, under 90% appearing once. Study-level points and caveats: Not determined was the antigen specificity of the expanded peripheral T cells.

Trimming cost V 8 bases and J 1 base; bases outside gene matches: 2. The CDR3 is made up of 13 amino acids. Germline CDR1 MNHNY, CDR2 SVGAGI (reference sequence). Points on this clone: Its antigen is unidentified.

The chain uses TRBV6-6 and TRBJ1-1; TRBD1 matches 9 bases. The sample here was CD4+ or CD8+ T cells sorted from blood, taken in a trial of the OX40 agonist ivuxolimab. The sequence derives from an adult with an advanced solid tumor such as melanoma, head and neck, liver or kidney cancer. CDR3 amino acids: CASAGQGNTEAFF. CDR3 sequence (DNA): TGTGCCAGCGCGGGACAGGGGAACACTGAAGCTTTCTTT.